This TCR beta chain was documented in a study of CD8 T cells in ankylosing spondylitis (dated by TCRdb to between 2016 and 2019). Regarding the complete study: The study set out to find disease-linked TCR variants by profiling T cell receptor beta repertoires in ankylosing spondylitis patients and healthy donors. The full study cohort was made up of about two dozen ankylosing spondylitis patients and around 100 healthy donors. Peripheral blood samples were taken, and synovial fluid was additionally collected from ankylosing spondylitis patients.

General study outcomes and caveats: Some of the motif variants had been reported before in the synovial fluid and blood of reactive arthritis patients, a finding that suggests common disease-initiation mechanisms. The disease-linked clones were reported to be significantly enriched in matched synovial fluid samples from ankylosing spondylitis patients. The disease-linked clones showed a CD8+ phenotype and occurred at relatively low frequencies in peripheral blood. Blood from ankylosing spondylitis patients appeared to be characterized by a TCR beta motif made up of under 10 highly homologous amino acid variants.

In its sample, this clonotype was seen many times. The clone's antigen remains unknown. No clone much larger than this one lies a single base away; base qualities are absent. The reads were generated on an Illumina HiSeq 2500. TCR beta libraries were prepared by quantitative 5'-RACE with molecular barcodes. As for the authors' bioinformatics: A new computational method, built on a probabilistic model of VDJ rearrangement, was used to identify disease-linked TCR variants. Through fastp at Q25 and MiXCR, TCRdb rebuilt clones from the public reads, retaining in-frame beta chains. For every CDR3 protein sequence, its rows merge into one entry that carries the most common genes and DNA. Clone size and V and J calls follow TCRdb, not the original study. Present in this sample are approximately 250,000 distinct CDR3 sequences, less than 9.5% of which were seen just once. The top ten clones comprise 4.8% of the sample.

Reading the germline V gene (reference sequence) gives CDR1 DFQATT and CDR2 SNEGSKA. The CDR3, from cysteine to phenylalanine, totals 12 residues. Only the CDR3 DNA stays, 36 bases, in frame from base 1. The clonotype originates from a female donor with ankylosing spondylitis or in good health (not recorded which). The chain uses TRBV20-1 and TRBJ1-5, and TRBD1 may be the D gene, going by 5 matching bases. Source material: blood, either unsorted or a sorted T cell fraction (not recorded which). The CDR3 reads CRAGSSNQPQHF. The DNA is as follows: TGCAGGGCAGGGTCCAGCAATCAGCCCCAGCATTTT.